These 24 T cell receptor beta chains originate from one sample sequenced in a study of cytomegalovirus exposure and HLA in healthy donors. This PCR relied on a set of 60 Vbeta primers and 13 Jbeta primers. Measured with immunoSEQ multiplex PCR; TCRdb has only the in-frame clones, and not every one. The sample holds 100,000 or so clones; roughly 80% are singletons and the top ten take about 2.1%. The sequenced material came from PBMCs. All receptors come from a man aged 18 to 30 in good health and CMV-seronegative.

There are a few counts of this clone. V gene TRBV18 combines with J gene TRBJ1-1; no reliable D call. This CDR3 region has 12 residues. CDR1 KGHSH and CDR2 LQKENI come from the germline V gene. The ends were cut back, 3 bases at V and 6 bases at J, with 8 bases in the middle. Written as DNA, the CDR3 is TGTGCCAGCTCACCCGGTTCCCCTGAAGCTTTCTTT. Its protein product is CASSPGSPEAFF.

The V and J genes are TRBV19 and TRBJ1-4, with D possibly matching TRBD1 (5 bases). Trimming removed 5 bases at V and 0 bases at J, with 7 bases between. There are 14 residues in the CDR3. Germline CDR1 LNHDA, CDR2 SQIVND (reference sequence). The CDR3 sequence: CASSATATNEKLFF. Here the CDR3 DNA reads TGTGCCAGTAGTGCGACAGCAACTAATGAAAAACTGTTTTTT.

The rearrangement links TRBV18 to TRBJ1-1; D is uncertain. This CDR3 contains 13 residues. Between the trimmed V and J ends, which lost 2 bases and 1 base, there was a span of 5 bases. From germline, CDR1 is KGHSH and CDR2 LQKENI. The CDR3 is CASSPVQNTEAFF. CDR3 DNA: TGTGCCAGCTCACCAGTCCAGAACACTGAAGCTTTCTTT.

V usage is TRBV9 and J usage is TRBJ1-3; no firm D call. Trimming left V 3 bases short and J 0 bases short, with 7 bases between. The CDR3 contains 14 residues. Germline V lookup: CDR1 SGDLS, CDR2 YYNGEE. The CDR3 reads CASSGASSGNTIYF. The CDR3 DNA reads TGTGCCAGCAGCGGAGCAAGCTCTGGAAACACCATATATTTT.

The genes are TRBV7-2 and TRBJ1-6; unclear D gene. Trimming pared 2 bases from V and 14 bases from J, leaving 13 bases between. In germline, CDR1 is SGHTA, CDR2 FQGNSA. This CDR3 region has 13 residues. The CDR3 is CASSLTGVRALHF. DNA for the CDR3: TGTGCCAGCAGCTTAACCGGGGTTAGGGCCCTCCACTTT. Full variable domain (missing parts from reference TRBV7-2 and TRBJ1-6): GAGVSQSPSNKVTEKGKDVELRCDPISGHTALYWYRQSLGQGLEFLIYFQGNSAPDKSGLPSDRFSAERTGGSVSTLTIQRTQQEDSAVYLCASSLTGVRALHFGNGTRLTVT.

V usage is TRBV4-1 and J usage is TRBJ2-5, with 9 bases aligning to TRBD1. CDR3 length: 15 amino acids. V was clipped by 0 bases and J by 5 bases; unmatched bases: 4. Germline CDR1 reads MGHRA; CDR2 reads YSYEKL. CDR3 coding DNA: TGCGCCAGCAGCCAAGATATTGGACAGGGGGAGACCCAGTACTTC. This gives the protein CASSQDIGQGETQYF.

The genes are TRBV15 and TRBJ2-1; 10 nucleotides line up with TRBD2. The CDR3 extends over 18 amino acids. V lost 2 bases and J lost 2; bases outside the gene matches: 9. Germline-derived CDR1 and CDR2 are LNHNV and YYDKDF (reference sequence). Here the CDR3 DNA reads TGTGCCACCAGCAGAAAGGGACTAGCGTTCCTCACCTACAATGAGCAGTTCTTC. It encodes CATSRKGLAFLTYNEQFF.

The rearrangement links TRBV7-8 to TRBJ2-1; 7 positions agree with TRBD1. This CDR3 region has 18 residues. J lost 0 bases, V lost 5 bases, and 13 bases had no gene match. The V gene's germline CDR1 is SGHVS and CDR2 FQNEAQ. The CDR3 DNA is TGTGCCAGCAGCCCCGCGGACAGGCCCCTTAGCTCCTACAATGAGCAGTTCTTC. Translation gives CASSPADRPLSSYNEQFF.

The J gene is TRBJ2-7, the V gene TRBV6-1, with 14 nucleotides matching TRBD2. J lost 3 bases, V lost 6 bases, and 4 bases had no gene match. This CDR3 contains 15 residues. Germline lookup yields CDR1 MNHNS and CDR2 SASEGT. The DNA for the CDR3 is TGTGCCAGCAGAGAGGGACTAGCGGGAGTCTACGAGCAGTACTTC. It yields the protein CASREGLAGVYEQYF.

Only one count was recorded for this clone. V and J are TRBV7-9 and TRBJ2-1; TRBD1 matches 8 bases. Unmatched junction bases numbered 5, after V lost 1 base and J lost 12 bases. Germline CDR1 SEHNR, CDR2 FQNEAQ (reference sequence). The CDR3 extends over 13 amino acids. As DNA, the CDR3 is TGTGCCAGCAGCTTAGGGACAGGGTTGGGGCAGTTCTTC. Protein sequence: CASSLGTGLGQFF.

This chain joins TRBV6-4 and TRBJ1-6; no clear D gene. V was clipped by 9 bases and J by 0 bases, with 12 bases between them. The CDR3 consists of 15 residues. The germline gives CDR1 MRHNA, CDR2 SNTAGT. CDR3 in DNA: TGTGCCAGTCGTCGCGGGAGCTCCTATAATTCACCCCTCCACTTT. Its protein product is CASRRGSSYNSPLHF.

The J gene is TRBJ2-7, the V gene TRBV28, with 12 bases that match TRBD2. The CDR3 sequence is 16 residues long. The trim removed 6 bases at V and 4 bases at J, leaving 10 bases unmatched. CDR1 and CDR2 from the germline V gene are MDHEN and SYDVKM. The CDR3 sequence is CASRGWGGTSGYEQYF. The CDR3, as DNA: TGTGCCAGCAGAGGGTGGGGCGGGACTAGCGGGTACGAGCAGTACTTC.

This clone was recorded once. The chain recombines TRBV2 with TRBJ2-7, with a possible D match to TRBD1 (6 bases). This CDR3 is 14 amino acids long. V shed 6 bases and J shed 3 bases, with 15 bases lying between them. CDR1 and CDR2 from the germline V gene are SNHLY and FYNNEI. The CDR3 bases are TGTGCCAGCAGAGCAGGGACAAATAACTACGAGCAGTACTTC. Translated: CASRAGTNNYEQYF.

The chain employs TRBV5-8 and TRBJ2-7, with D tentatively TRBD2 (6 bases). From germline, CDR1 is SGHTS and CDR2 YDEGEE. CDR3 length equals 13 residues. V lost 2 bases to trimming and J lost 4 bases, with 10 bases between them. The CDR3 loop is CASSFASAYEQYF. CDR3 coding DNA: TGTGCCAGCAGCTTCGCTAGCGCTTACGAGCAGTACTTC.

The V and J genes are TRBV5-4 and TRBJ1-4; a possible D gene is TRBD1 (5 bases). Germline V CDR1 and CDR2: SGHNT, YYREEE (reference sequence). The CDR3 runs 14 residues. V lost 0 bases to trimming and J lost 2 bases, with 5 bases between them. CDR3 sequence: CASSLDRTNEKLFF. In nucleotides, the CDR3 is TGTGCCAGCAGCTTGGACAGGACTAATGAAAAACTGTTTTTT.

This chain connects TRBV19 to TRBJ2-1; 11 bases fit TRBD2. Trimming took 3 bases from V and 7 from J; bases not matched to a gene: 5. CDR1 and CDR2 (germline): LNHDA, SQIVND (reference sequence). The CDR3 runs to 15 residues. The DNA for the CDR3 is TGTGCCAGTAGTATTAGGGCTAGCGGGAGGAATGAGCAGTTCTTC. Its protein product is CASSIRASGRNEQFF.

The chain employs TRBV4-1 and TRBJ2-1, with 12 nucleotides matching TRBD2. CDR3 size: 15 residues. Germline CDR1 and CDR2: MGHRA and YSYEKL. V lost 3 bases and J lost 12; bases outside the gene matches: 9. The CDR3 protein is CASSQALAGGQWQFF. Written as DNA, the CDR3 is TGCGCCAGCAGCCAGGCACTAGCGGGGGGACAATGGCAGTTCTTC.

The V call is TRBV11-3, the J call TRBJ2-3; possible D gene TRBD1, 5 bases. Germline CDR1 SGHNT, CDR2 YENEEA. Trimming removed 4 bases at V and 5 bases at J, with 10 bases between. This CDR3 comprises 13 residues. CDR3 region: CASSYSQGDTQYF. In DNA, the CDR3 is TGTGCCAGCAGCTATTCTCAGGGAGATACGCAGTATTTT.

This clone was seen just once. J is TRBJ1-5 and V is TRBV4-1; TRBD1 aligns across 8 bases. Germline V gives CDR1 MGHRA, CDR2 YSYEKL. Trimming at V came to 0 bases and at J to 2 bases, leaving 3 bases not matched to a gene. The CDR3 is 16 amino acids. The CDR3 coding sequence is TGCGCCAGCAGCCAAGAGGACAGGGACGGCAATCAGCCCCAGCATTTT. Translating it yields CASSQEDRDGNQPQHF.

CDR3 sequence: CASRVDGGSQPQHF. As DNA, the CDR3 is TGCGCCAGCAGAGTGGACGGAGGCAGTCAGCCCCAGCATTTT. The rearrangement links TRBV5-1 to TRBJ1-5; D unclear. Germline V lookup: CDR1 SGHRS, CDR2 YFSETQ. Trimming removed 5 bases at V and 6 bases at J, with 15 bases between. The CDR3 covers 14 residues.

This chain links TRBV30 with TRBJ2-1; 14 positions match TRBD2. V shed 5 bases and J 9 bases; nucleotides not matched to a gene: 6. This CDR3 has 14 residues. Germline values: CDR1 GTSNPN, CDR2 SVGIG (reference sequence). The CDR3 region has the DNA TGTGCCTGGGGGACTAGCGGGAGTTCTGTTGAGCAGTTCTTC. It specifies CAWGTSGSSVEQFF.

This clone was seen a single time. The rearrangement joins TRBV2 to TRBJ2-2, with TRBD2 matching 7 bases. The CDR3 runs 17 residues. Per the germline V gene, CDR1 is SNHLY and CDR2 is FYNNEI. Trimming took 0 bases from V and 0 from J; bases not matched to a gene: 4. The CDR3 here is CASSEAAGRANTGELFF. For the CDR3, the DNA is TGTGCCAGCAGTGAAGCCGCAGGGAGGGCGAACACCGGGGAGCTGTTTTTT.

A few counts support this clone. V gene TRBV27 combines with J gene TRBJ1-6; 10 nucleotides agree with TRBD1. Germline assignment: CDR1 MNHEY and CDR2 SMNVEV (reference sequence). The CDR3 runs to 14 residues. The V and J ends lost 6 bases and 10 bases, in that order; junction bases with no gene match: 6. The CDR3 sequence: CASSPRTGGSPLHF. The CDR3 nucleotides read TGTGCCAGCAGCCCCCGGACAGGGGGGTCACCCCTCCACTTT.

This chain joins TRBV7-2 and TRBJ2-1; D remains unclear. The CDR3 runs to 14 residues. V dropped 4 bases and J dropped 5 bases, with 12 bases sitting between them. From germline, CDR1 is SGHTA and CDR2 FQGNSA. The CDR3 loop is CASSYPDRDNEQFF. The CDR3 nucleotides are TGTGCCAGCAGCTATCCCGACCGGGACAATGAGCAGTTCTTC. Full variable domain (missing parts from reference TRBV7-2 and TRBJ2-1): GAGVSQSPSNKVTEKGKDVELRCDPISGHTALYWYRQSLGQGLEFLIYFQGNSAPDKSGLPSDRFSAERTGGSVSTLTIQRTQQEDSAVYLCASSYPDRDNEQFFGPGTRLTVL.